This T cell receptor (beta chain) was captured by sequencing in a study of blood T cells in healthy people across ages. Germline V gene sequence: CDR1 MNHEY, CDR2 SMNVEV (reference sequence). The V end was cut by 6 bases, the J end by 1 base, with 9 bases between. The CDR3 spans 13 residues. A sample-barcoded 5' primer and a J-beta primer mix were used in a second PCR of about 6 to 11 cycles. Every cDNA was tagged by a template-switch adaptor with 12 random nucleotides. TCRdb processed the 5' RACE reads anew with MiXCR; each CDR3 protein has one entry. The sample lists some 800,000 distinct CDR3 sequences, about 42% occurring once.

V usage is TRBV27 and J usage is TRBJ2-5; D remains ambiguous. The TCR sequence derives from a man in his fifties or sixties in good health. Sequenced input: blood. The CDR3 DNA is TGTGCCAGCAGCCGTAGGTTCCAAGAGACCCAGTACTTC. Translated, it gives CASSRRFQETQYF.